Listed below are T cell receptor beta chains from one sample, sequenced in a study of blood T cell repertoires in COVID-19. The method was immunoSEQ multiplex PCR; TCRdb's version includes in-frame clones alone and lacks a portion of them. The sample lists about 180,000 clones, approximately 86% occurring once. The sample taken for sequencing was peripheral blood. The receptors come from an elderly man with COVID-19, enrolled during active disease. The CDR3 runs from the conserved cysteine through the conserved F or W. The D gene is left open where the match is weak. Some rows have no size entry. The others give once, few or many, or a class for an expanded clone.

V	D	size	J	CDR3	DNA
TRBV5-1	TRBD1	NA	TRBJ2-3	CASSLETGSTDTQYF	TGCGCCAGCAGCTTGGAGACAGGGTCGACAGATACGCAGTATTTT
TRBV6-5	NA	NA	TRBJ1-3	CASSSPRRGGNTIYF	TGTGCCAGCAGTTCCCCCCGAAGGGGCGGAAACACCATATATTTT
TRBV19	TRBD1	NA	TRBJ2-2	CASSRSRTGLAGELFF	TGTGCCAGTAGCCGCAGTCGGACAGGGTTGGCCGGGGAGCTGTTTTTT
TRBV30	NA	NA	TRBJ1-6	CAWFGGACSPLHF	TGTGCCTGGTTCGGGGGAGCTTGTTCACCCCTCCACTTT
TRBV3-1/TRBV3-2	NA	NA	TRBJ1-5	CASSRGGQPQHF	TGTGCCAGCAGCCGTGGGGGCCAGCCCCAGCATTTT
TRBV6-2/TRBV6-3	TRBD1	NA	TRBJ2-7	CASSRQGAYYEQYF	TGTGCCAGCAGTCGACAGGGGGCCTACTACGAGCAGTACTTC
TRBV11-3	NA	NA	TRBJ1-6	CASSLVGFSYNSPLHF	TGTGCCAGCAGCTTAGTTGGCTTCTCCTATAATTCACCCCTCCACTTT
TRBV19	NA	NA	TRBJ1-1	CASSGRLNTEAFF	TGTGCCAGTAGTGGGAGACTAAACACTGAAGCTTTCTTT
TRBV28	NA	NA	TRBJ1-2	CASSFGGFYGYTF	TGTGCCAGCAGTTTTGGAGGGTTCTATGGCTACACCTTC
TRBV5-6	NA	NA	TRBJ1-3	CASSLGLRGNGNTIYF	TGTGCCAGCAGCTTGGGTCTTAGGGGGAACGGAAACACCATATATTTT
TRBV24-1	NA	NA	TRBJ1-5	CAALGRMESNQPQHF	TGTGCCGCCCTGGGGCGCATGGAAAGCAATCAGCCCCAGCATTTT
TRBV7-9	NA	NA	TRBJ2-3	CASSASSVLGTQYF	TGTGCCAGCAGCGCAAGCTCGGTCCTCGGTACGCAGTATTTT
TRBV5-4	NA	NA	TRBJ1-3	CASSLATEKGRPGNTIYF	TGTGCCAGCAGCTTGGCCACGGAGAAGGGGCGACCTGGAAACACCATATATTTT
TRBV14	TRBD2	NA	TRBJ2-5	CASSRLAGEETQYF	TGTGCCAGCAGCCGGCTAGCGGGGGAAGAGACCCAGTACTTC
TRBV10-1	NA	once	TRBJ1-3	CASSESNSGNTIYF	TGCGCCAGCAGTGAGTCCAACTCTGGAAACACCATATATTTT
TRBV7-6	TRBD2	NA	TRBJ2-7	CASSLGTSGVGEQYF	TGTGCCAGCAGCTTAGGAACTAGCGGGGTGGGAGAGCAGTACTTC
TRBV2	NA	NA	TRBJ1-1	CASRDMNTEAFF	TGTGCCAGCAGAGACATGAACACTGAAGCTTTCTTT
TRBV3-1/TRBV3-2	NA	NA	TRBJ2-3	CASSRTRLTDTQYF	TGTGCCAGCAGCCGCACGAGGCTCACAGATACGCAGTATTTT
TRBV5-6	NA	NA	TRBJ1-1	CASSYTGGRNTEAFF	TGTGCCAGCAGCTATACGGGAGGTAGGAACACTGAAGCTTTCTTT
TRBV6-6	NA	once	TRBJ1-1	CASNLGVFGTEAFF	TGTGCCAGCAATCTAGGGGTTTTCGGGACTGAAGCTTTCTTT
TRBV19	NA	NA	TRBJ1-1	CASHRQENTEAFF	TGTGCCAGTCATAGACAGGAGAACACTGAAGCTTTCTTT